The text below deals with one T cell receptor (beta chain). The table came from immunoSEQ multiplex PCR; TCRdb's copy has only in-frame clones and leaves some out. This table has 150,000 or so clones, 70% to 90% appearing once. This sample is drawn from a study of blood T cell repertoires in COVID-19. Study-wide context: Samples came from the United States, Italy and Spain, spanning acute and convalescent COVID-19.

The clonotype comes from a woman aged 55-70 years with COVID-19, enrolled during active disease. The sample consisted of peripheral blood.

The CDR3 DNA reads TGTGCCAGCAGGGACAGGGCGAGCGGGGAGCTGTTTTTT. It encodes CASRDRASGELFF. V usage is TRBV6-5 and J usage is TRBJ2-2; TRBD1 matches at 8 bases. Germline V gene sequence: CDR1 MNHEY, CDR2 SVGAGI. The J segment lost 7 bases and the V segment lost 6 bases, leaving 4 bases of the junction unmatched. The CDR3 has 13 residues.